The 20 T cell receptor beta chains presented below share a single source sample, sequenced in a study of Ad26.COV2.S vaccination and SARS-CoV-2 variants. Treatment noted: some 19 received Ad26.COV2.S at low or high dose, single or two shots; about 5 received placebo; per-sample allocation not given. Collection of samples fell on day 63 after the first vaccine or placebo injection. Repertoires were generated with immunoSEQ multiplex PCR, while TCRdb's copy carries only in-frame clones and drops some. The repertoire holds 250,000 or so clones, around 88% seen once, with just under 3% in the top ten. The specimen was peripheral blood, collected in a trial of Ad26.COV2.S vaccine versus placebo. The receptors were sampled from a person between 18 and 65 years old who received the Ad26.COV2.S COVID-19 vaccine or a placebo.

The CDR3 region is CASSPRDRANYGYTF. The CDR3 bases are TGTGCCAGCAGCCCCCGGGACCGTGCTAACTATGGCTACACCTTC. The chain has TRBV5-4 and TRBJ1-2; possibly TRBD1 for D (5 bases). Trimming removed 4 bases at V and 0 bases at J, with 13 bases between. The CDR3 spans 15 residues. CDR1 SGHNT and CDR2 YYREEE come from the germline V gene (reference sequence).

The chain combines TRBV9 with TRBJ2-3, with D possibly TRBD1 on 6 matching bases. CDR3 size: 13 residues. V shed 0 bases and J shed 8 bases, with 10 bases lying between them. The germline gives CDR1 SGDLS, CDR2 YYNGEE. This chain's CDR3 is CASSVEGQTTQYF. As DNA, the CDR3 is TGTGCCAGCAGCGTAGAAGGACAGACTACGCAGTATTTT.

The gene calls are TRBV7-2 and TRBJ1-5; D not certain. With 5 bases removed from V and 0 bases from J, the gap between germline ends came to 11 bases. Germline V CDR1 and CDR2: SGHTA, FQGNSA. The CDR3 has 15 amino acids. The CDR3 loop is CASSPDWASNQPQHF. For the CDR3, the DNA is TGTGCCAGCAGCCCCGACTGGGCTAGCAATCAGCCCCAGCATTTT.

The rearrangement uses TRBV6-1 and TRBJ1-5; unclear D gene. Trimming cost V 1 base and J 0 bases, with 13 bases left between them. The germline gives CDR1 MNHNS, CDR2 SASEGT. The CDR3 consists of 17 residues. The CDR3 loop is CASSEGTKRNSNQPQHF. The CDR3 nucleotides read TGTGCCAGCAGTGAAGGAACGAAACGGAATAGCAATCAGCCCCAGCATTTT.

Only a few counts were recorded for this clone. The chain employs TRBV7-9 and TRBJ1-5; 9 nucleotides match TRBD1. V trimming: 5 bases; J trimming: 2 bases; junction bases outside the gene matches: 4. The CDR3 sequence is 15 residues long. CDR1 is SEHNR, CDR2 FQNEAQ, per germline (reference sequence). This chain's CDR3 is CASSPRQGGNQPQHF. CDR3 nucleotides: TGTGCCAGCAGCCCAAGACAGGGGGGCAATCAGCCCCAGCATTTT. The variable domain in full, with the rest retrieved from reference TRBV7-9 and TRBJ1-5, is DTGVSQNPRHKITKRGQNVTFRCDPISEHNRLYWYRQTLGQGPEFLTYFQNEAQLEKSRLLSDRFSAERPKGSFSTLEIQRTEQGDSAMYLCASSPRQGGNQPQHFGDGTRLSIL.

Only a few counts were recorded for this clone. The CDR3 DNA sequence: TGTGCCAGTAGTATCGGAGTAACTAGCGGGAGCTCCTACAATGAGCAGTTCTTC. It yields the protein CASSIGVTSGSSYNEQFF. The rearrangement joins TRBV19 to TRBJ2-1; 11 positions match TRBD2. V shed 3 bases and J 0 bases; nucleotides not matched to a gene: 7. From germline, CDR1 is LNHDA and CDR2 SQIVND (reference sequence). The CDR3 sequence is 18 residues long.

The CDR3 sequence is CASSYSRGADEQFF. CDR3 sequence (DNA): TGTGCCAGCAGTTACTCCCGGGGGGCAGATGAGCAGTTCTTC. This rearrangement joins TRBV6-2 or TRBV6-3 to TRBJ2-1; possibly TRBD2 for D (7 bases). Germline V gives CDR1 MNHEY, CDR2 SVGEGT. The CDR3 runs to 14 residues. V was pared by 0 bases and J by 8 bases, with 11 bases between.

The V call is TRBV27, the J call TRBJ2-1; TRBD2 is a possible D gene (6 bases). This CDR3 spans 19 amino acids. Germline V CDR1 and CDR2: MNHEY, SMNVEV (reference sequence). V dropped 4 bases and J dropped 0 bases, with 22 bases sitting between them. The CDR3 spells CASSSTTRYSSHSYNEQFF. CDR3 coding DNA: TGTGCCAGCAGTTCGACGACTAGATATAGTTCCCACTCCTACAATGAGCAGTTCTTC.

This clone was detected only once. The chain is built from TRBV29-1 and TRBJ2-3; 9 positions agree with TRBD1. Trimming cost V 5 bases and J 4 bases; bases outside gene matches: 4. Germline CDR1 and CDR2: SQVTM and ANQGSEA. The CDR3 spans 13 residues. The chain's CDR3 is CSVMDRGPDTQYF. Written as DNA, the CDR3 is TGCAGCGTTATGGACAGGGGCCCAGATACGCAGTATTTT.

CDR3 DNA: TGTGCCAGCAGTACAGGGATGGGCACAGATACGCAGTATTTT. Residues: CASSTGMGTDTQYF. V gene TRBV7-3 combines with J gene TRBJ2-3; D is possibly TRBD1 (6 bases). The CDR3 totals 14 residues. The V end was cut by 6 bases, the J end by 1 base, with 11 bases between. CDR1 is SGHTA, CDR2 FQGTGA, per germline.

The CDR3 loop reads CAIGQGRYNEQFF. The CDR3, as DNA: TGTGCCATTGGCCAGGGGCGGTACAATGAGCAGTTCTTC. The chain carries TRBV11-1 and TRBJ2-1; the D gene is possibly TRBD1 (6 bases). The germline V gene has CDR1 SGHAT and CDR2 FQDESV (reference sequence). Trimming took 10 bases from V and 4 from J, leaving 14 bases between them. This CDR3 is 13 amino acids long.

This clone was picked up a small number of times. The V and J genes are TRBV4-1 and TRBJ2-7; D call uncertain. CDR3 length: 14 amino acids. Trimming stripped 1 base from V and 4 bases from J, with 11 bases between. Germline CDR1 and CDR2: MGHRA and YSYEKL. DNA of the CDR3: TGCGCCAGCAGCCAAGTCTCTGACATGTACGAGCAGTACTTC. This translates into CASSQVSDMYEQYF.

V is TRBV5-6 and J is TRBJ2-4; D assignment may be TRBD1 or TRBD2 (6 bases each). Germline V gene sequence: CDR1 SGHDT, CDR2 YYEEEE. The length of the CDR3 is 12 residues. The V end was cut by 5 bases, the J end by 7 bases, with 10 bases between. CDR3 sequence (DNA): TGTGCCAGCAGTACAGGGAGGAACATTCAGTACTTC. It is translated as CASSTGRNIQYF.

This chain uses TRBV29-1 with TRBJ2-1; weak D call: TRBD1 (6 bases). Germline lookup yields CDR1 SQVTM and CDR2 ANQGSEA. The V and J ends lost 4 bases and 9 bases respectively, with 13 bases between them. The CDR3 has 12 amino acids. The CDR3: CSVGTPRGEQFF. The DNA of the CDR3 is TGCAGCGTTGGGACACCCAGGGGTGAGCAGTTCTTC.

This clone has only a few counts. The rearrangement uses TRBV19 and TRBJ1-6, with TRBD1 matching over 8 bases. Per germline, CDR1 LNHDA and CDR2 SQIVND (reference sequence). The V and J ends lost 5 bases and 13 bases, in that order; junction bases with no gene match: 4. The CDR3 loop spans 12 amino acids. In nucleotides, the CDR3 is TGTGCCAGTAGTCACAGGGGGGGGCCCCTCCACTTT. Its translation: CASSHRGGPLHF.

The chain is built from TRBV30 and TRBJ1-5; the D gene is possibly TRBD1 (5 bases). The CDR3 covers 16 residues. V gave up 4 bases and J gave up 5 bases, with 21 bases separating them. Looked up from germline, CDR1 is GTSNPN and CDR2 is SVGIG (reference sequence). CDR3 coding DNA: TGTGCCTGGAACCGCGGGTTTATGGGGCAGGATCAGCCCCAGCATTTT. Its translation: CAWNRGFMGQDQPQHF. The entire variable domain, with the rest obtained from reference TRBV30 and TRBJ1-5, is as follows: SQTIHQWPATLVQPVGSPLSLECTVEGTSNPNLYWYRQAAGRGLQLLFYSVGIGQISSEVPQNLSASRPQDRQFILSSKKLLLSDSGFYLCAWNRGFMGQDQPQHFGDGTRLSIL.

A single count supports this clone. CDR3 DNA: TGCAGTGCTCCTCCCGGGGCCGAAGCTTTCTTT. This sequence encodes CSAPPGAEAFF. J is TRBJ1-1 and V is TRBV20-1; maybe TRBD1 (5 bases). Trimming left V 5 bases short and J 8 bases short, with 12 bases between. Germline V gene sequence: CDR1 DFQATT, CDR2 SNEGSKA (reference sequence). This CDR3 contains 11 residues.

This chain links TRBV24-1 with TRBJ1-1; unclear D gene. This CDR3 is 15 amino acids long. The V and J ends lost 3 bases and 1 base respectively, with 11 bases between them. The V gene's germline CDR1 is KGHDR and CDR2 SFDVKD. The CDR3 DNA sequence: TGTGCCACCAGTGATCCCGGCGCCCCGAACACTGAAGCTTTCTTT. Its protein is CATSDPGAPNTEAFF.

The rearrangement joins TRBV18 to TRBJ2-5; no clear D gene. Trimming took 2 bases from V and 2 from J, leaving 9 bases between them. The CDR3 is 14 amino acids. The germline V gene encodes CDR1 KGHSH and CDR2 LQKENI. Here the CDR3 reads CASSPMNRQETQYF. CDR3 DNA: TGTGCCAGCTCACCAATGAACAGACAAGAGACCCAGTACTTC.

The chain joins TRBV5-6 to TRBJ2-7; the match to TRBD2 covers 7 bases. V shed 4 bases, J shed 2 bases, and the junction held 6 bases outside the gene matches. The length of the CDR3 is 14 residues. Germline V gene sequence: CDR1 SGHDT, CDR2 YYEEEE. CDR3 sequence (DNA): TGTGCCAGCAGCACCTGGGGGGGGGCCTACGAGCAGTACGTC. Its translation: CASSTWGGAYEQYV.